The 30 T cell receptor beta chains given below trace back to one sample, sequenced in a study of shared clonotypes between healthy human individuals. Libraries were prepared by immunoSEQ multiplex PCR; TCRdb keeps only in-frame clonotypes and omits some of them. The sample lists around 600,000 clones, approximately 95% seen once, with approximately 0.11% in the top ten. Naive CD8 cells comprised CD45RO-negative, CCR7-positively selected cells, excluding terminally differentiated effector memory CD45RA+ cells. The sample was naive CD8+ T cells sorted from blood. All receptors come from a woman aged 30 to 39 in good health.

This chain connects TRBV5-4 to TRBJ2-7; D might be TRBD1 (6 bases). Germline assignment: CDR1 SGHNT and CDR2 YYREEE (reference sequence). This CDR3 has 14 amino acids. V gave up 4 bases and J gave up 3 bases, with 14 bases separating them. CDR3 sequence (DNA): TGTGCCAGCAGCCCTCCGGGACAACTCTACGAGCAGTACTTC. It yields the protein CASSPPGQLYEQYF.

This chain links TRBV6-1 with TRBJ2-6; D might be TRBD2 (5 bases). The CDR3 runs to 16 residues. The V gene's germline CDR1 is MNHNS and CDR2 SASEGT. Between the trimmed V and J ends, which lost 4 bases and 5 bases, there was a span of 15 bases. The CDR3 sequence is CASSGTRELRANVLTF. CDR3 DNA sequence: TGTGCCAGCAGTGGAACAAGGGAGCTGAGGGCCAACGTCCTGACTTTC.

This clone was found once. The chain uses TRBV10-1 and TRBJ2-3; perhaps TRBD2 as D (5 bases). The length of the CDR3 is 13 residues. From germline, CDR1 is WNHNN and CDR2 SYGVQD (reference sequence). Trimming removed 7 bases from V and 2 bases from J, with 10 bases in between. The chain's CDR3 is CASKSGTTDTQYF. The CDR3 coding sequence is TGCGCCAGCAAAAGCGGAACCACAGATACGCAGTATTTT.

V usage is TRBV28 and J usage is TRBJ2-5, with D possibly matching TRBD1 (6 bases). Trimming removed 5 bases from V and 4 bases from J, with 17 bases in between. Germline V gene lookup returns CDR1 MDHEN and CDR2 SYDVKM. The CDR3 loop spans 15 amino acids. The CDR3 DNA reads TGTGCCAGCAGTCCCAATGGACAGCCTCCAGAGACCCAGTACTTC. As protein: CASSPNGQPPETQYF.

As to this clone: The same CDR3 also results from other DNA sequences found in this sample. The chain is built from TRBV27 and TRBJ1-5; D possibly corresponds to TRBD1 (6 bases). CDR1 MNHEY and CDR2 SMNVEV come from the germline V gene (reference sequence). The germline V and J ends were trimmed by 3 bases and 4 bases, with 10 bases remaining between them. The CDR3 is made up of 14 amino acids. Written as DNA, the CDR3 is TGTGCCAGCAGTTTGGTAGGGGGTAATCAGCCCCAGCATTTT. The encoded protein is CASSLVGGNQPQHF.

Of note for this clone: Other nucleotide sequences from this sample produce the same CDR3. In nucleotides, the CDR3 is TGCAGCGTTGCGGGACAGAACACCGGGGAGCTGTTTTTT. It translates to CSVAGQNTGELFF. The J gene is TRBJ2-2, the V gene TRBV29-1, with a possible D match to TRBD1 (6 bases). Trimming pared 4 bases from V and 1 base from J, leaving 7 bases between. The CDR3 consists of 13 residues. CDR1 is SQVTM, CDR2 ANQGSEA, per germline.

The chain combines TRBV29-1 with TRBJ2-3; TRBD2 matches 13 bases. The junction had 4 bases not matched to a gene; V was cut back by 4 bases and J by 3 bases. Germline loops: CDR1 SQVTM, CDR2 ANQGSEA. CDR3 length equals 15 residues. As DNA, the CDR3 is TGCAGCGTTGGGACTAGCGGGAGCCGTACAGATACGCAGTATTTT. This codes for CSVGTSGSRTDTQYF.

The chain's CDR3 is CASSLGPGASNQPQHF. The CDR3 DNA reads as TGTGCCAGCAGTTTAGGGCCAGGGGCTAGCAATCAGCCCCAGCATTTT. This chain joins TRBV27 and TRBJ1-5, with TRBD1 as a possible D gene (6 bases). Trimming removed 2 bases from V and 0 bases from J, with 11 bases in between. Germline V lookup: CDR1 MNHEY, CDR2 SMNVEV (reference sequence). This CDR3 has 16 amino acids.

The genes are TRBV6-4 and TRBJ1-5, with D possibly matching TRBD1 (5 bases). Trimming took 9 bases from V and 1 from J, leaving 10 bases between them. Germline V lookup: CDR1 MRHNA, CDR2 SNTAGT. This CDR3 has 13 residues. The chain's CDR3 is CARTRASNQPQHF. CDR3 DNA: TGTGCCAGGACCAGGGCGAGCAATCAGCCCCAGCATTTT.

The V and J genes are TRBV7-9 and TRBJ1-5; no clear D. V lost 1 base to trimming and J lost 9 bases, with 10 bases between them. Germline CDR1 is SEHNR and CDR2 is FQNEAQ (reference sequence). The CDR3 has 13 amino acids. As DNA, the CDR3 is TGTGCCAGCAGCTTAGGTGGGTATTGGCCCCAGCATTTT. It specifies CASSLGGYWPQHF.

This sequence joins TRBV9 and TRBJ2-5; no reliable D call. The V gene lost 0 bases and the J gene lost 5 bases, with 5 bases spanning the gap. This CDR3 has 12 amino acids. Germline V gives CDR1 SGDLS, CDR2 YYNGEE. CDR3: CASSVAGETQYF. In DNA form, the CDR3 reads TGTGCCAGCAGCGTAGCCGGGGAGACCCAGTACTTC.

The chain couples TRBV27 to TRBJ2-7; tentative D call: TRBD2 (6 bases). This CDR3 contains 12 residues. The V gene lost 5 bases and the J gene lost 2 bases, with 7 bases spanning the gap. Germline V gene lookup returns CDR1 MNHEY and CDR2 SMNVEV (reference sequence). CDR3 protein: CASSPGAYEQYF. The CDR3 bases are TGTGCCAGCAGTCCGGGAGCCTACGAGCAGTACTTC.

This clone was counted between two and nine times. The gene calls are TRBV9 and TRBJ1-1; D may be TRBD1 (5 bases). Germline V gives CDR1 SGDLS, CDR2 YYNGEE. The CDR3 is 14 residues long. The V and J ends lost 3 bases and 7 bases respectively, with 16 bases between them. Here the CDR3 DNA reads TGTGCCAGCAGCGAAGGGGACTGGTCGGTTGAAGCTTTCTTT. Residues: CASSEGDWSVEAFF.

This clone was observed a single time. This chain connects TRBV15 to TRBJ1-1, with D possibly matching TRBD1 (5 bases). The CDR3 contains 14 residues. V was pared by 0 bases and J by 6 bases, with 11 bases between. Germline V gives CDR1 LNHNV, CDR2 YYDKDF (reference sequence). The CDR3 nucleotides are TGTGCCACCAGCAGAGATTGGGACGTTGCTGAAGCTTTCTTT. It translates to CATSRDWDVAEAFF.

The chain is built from TRBV12-5 and TRBJ2-5; TRBD1 aligns across 7 bases. This CDR3 region has 16 residues. Germline CDR1 is LGHNT and CDR2 is FRNRAP. V shed 1 base and J 5 bases; nucleotides not matched to a gene: 10. In nucleotides, the CDR3 is TGTGCTAGTGGTTTGGGACAGGGAAGCTTTGAGGAGACCCAGTACTTC. Its translation: CASGLGQGSFEETQYF.

The rearrangement links TRBV4-2 to TRBJ2-3; TRBD1 matches 10 bases. The CDR3 totals 17 residues. Germline assignment: CDR1 LGHNA and CDR2 YNFKEQ. The V gene end was trimmed by 0 bases and the J gene end by 3 bases; junction bases not matched to a gene: 6. CDR3 amino acids: CASSQEATGGWTDTQYF. The CDR3 DNA reads TGTGCCAGCAGCCAAGAAGCGACAGGGGGCTGGACAGATACGCAGTATTTT.

The chain has TRBV4-1 and TRBJ2-7; TRBD1 is a possible D gene (6 bases). Trimming cost V 5 bases and J 2 bases, with 19 bases left between them. Germline CDR1 MGHRA, CDR2 YSYEKL. The CDR3 length is 16 residues. The CDR3 loop is CASSAIAQGLAYEQYF. The CDR3 DNA sequence: TGCGCCAGCAGCGCTATCGCACAGGGCTTAGCCTACGAGCAGTACTTC.

This clone was recorded once. J is TRBJ2-7 and V is TRBV28; D is perhaps TRBD1 (6 bases). The V gene lost 3 bases and the J gene lost 1 base, with 10 bases spanning the gap. Per the germline V gene, CDR1 is MDHEN and CDR2 is SYDVKM. This CDR3 has 14 residues. The CDR3 protein is CASSFSGESYEQYF. Here the CDR3 DNA reads TGTGCCAGCAGTTTTTCAGGGGAATCCTACGAGCAGTACTTC.

The chain combines TRBV19 with TRBJ1-1, with a possible D match to TRBD1 (5 bases). Germline lookup yields CDR1 LNHDA and CDR2 SQIVND (reference sequence). The CDR3 has 13 amino acids. Between the trimmed V and J ends, which lost 7 bases and 4 bases, there was a span of 13 bases. CDR3 sequence reads: CASTLSDSTEAFF. DNA of the CDR3: TGTGCCAGTACCCTATCCGACAGCACTGAAGCTTTCTTT.

The rearrangement uses TRBV27 and TRBJ2-7; possible D gene TRBD2, 5 bases. The CDR3 consists of 15 residues. Trimming cost V 0 bases and J 3 bases, with 12 bases left between them. The germline CDR1 and CDR2 sequences are MNHEY and SMNVEV (reference sequence). The CDR3 loop is CASSLSIARSYEQYF. As DNA, the CDR3 is TGTGCCAGCAGTTTATCGATAGCGCGGAGCTACGAGCAGTACTTC.

The J gene is TRBJ2-3, the V gene TRBV9, with unresolved D. Trimming removed 4 bases from V and 0 bases from J, with 18 bases in between. The CDR3 contains 17 residues. Germline V lookup: CDR1 SGDLS, CDR2 YYNGEE. CDR3 residues: CASSSLPVTTSTDTQYF. CDR3 DNA: TGTGCCAGCAGCTCACTACCCGTGACGACTAGCACAGATACGCAGTATTTT.

The chain links TRBV11-3 to TRBJ2-7, with 8 bases aligning to TRBD1. The CDR3 runs 15 residues. The V and J ends lost 5 bases and 3 bases, in that order; junction bases with no gene match: 9. Germline CDR1 is SGHNT and CDR2 is YENEEA. The CDR3 bases are TGTGCCAGCAGCCTCCGGACAGGGTTGGACTACGAGCAGTACTTC. Translated: CASSLRTGLDYEQYF.

The V and J genes are TRBV29-1 and TRBJ1-3, with a weak D call TRBD1 (6 bases). The CDR3 sequence is 14 residues long. V was trimmed by 7 bases and J by 4 bases, leaving 17 bases between them. CDR1 is SQVTM, CDR2 ANQGSEA, per germline. CDR3 region: CSAEEGDGGNTIYF. Written as DNA, the CDR3 is TGCAGCGCCGAGGAGGGGGACGGGGGAAACACCATATATTTT.

This CDR3 is CSVEENSGAFF. The CDR3 DNA reads TGCAGCGTTGAAGAAAACAGTGGAGCTTTCTTT. The V call is TRBV29-1, the J call TRBJ1-1; D is undetermined. CDR1 is SQVTM, CDR2 ANQGSEA, per germline. This CDR3 is built from 11 residues. The V and J ends lost 0 bases and 10 bases respectively, with 9 bases between them.

The gene calls are TRBV29-1 and TRBJ2-5, with D tentatively TRBD1 or TRBD2 (5 bases each). V lost 1 base to trimming and J lost 5 bases, with 11 bases between them. The CDR3 totals 13 residues. In germline, CDR1 is SQVTM, CDR2 ANQGSEA. The CDR3 reads CSVEGGRIETQYF. The CDR3 DNA follows: TGCAGCGTTGAAGGGGGGAGAATCGAGACCCAGTACTTC.

CDR3 in DNA: TGTGCCAGCAGCTTAGAGTTCCGGAATGAGCAGTTCTTC. Translated, it gives CASSLEFRNEQFF. The V gene is TRBV11-2, the J gene TRBJ2-1; D is undetermined. CDR1 and CDR2 from the germline V gene are SGHAT and FQNNGV. V lost 0 bases, J lost 7 bases, and 7 bases lay in between. CDR3 length: 13 amino acids.

The V call is TRBV7-6, the J call TRBJ1-4, with unresolved D. CDR3 length: 18 amino acids. Germline V gene data show CDR1 as SGHVS and CDR2 as FNYEAQ. The V end lost 5 bases, the J end lost 0 bases, and 19 bases lay between the germline ends. CDR3 sequence: CASSPYQTQTATNEKLFF. CDR3 coding DNA: TGTGCCAGCAGCCCATACCAAACCCAGACGGCAACTAATGAAAAACTGTTTTTT.

This rearrangement joins TRBV28 to TRBJ2-7; 9 nucleotides line up with TRBD1. CDR1 and CDR2 from the germline V gene are MDHEN and SYDVKM. Unmatched junction bases numbered 13, after V lost 5 bases and J lost 2 bases. The CDR3 covers 17 residues. The CDR3 protein is CASSLSGGTGIAYEQYF. For the CDR3, the DNA is TGTGCCAGCAGTCTCTCCGGGGGGACAGGGATCGCCTACGAGCAGTACTTC.

The genes are TRBV15 and TRBJ1-1; 7 bases match TRBD1. The CDR3 contains 15 residues. CDR1 and CDR2 from the germline V gene are LNHNV and YYDKDF (reference sequence). With V trimmed by 6 bases and J by 5 bases, 12 bases remained unmatched. The CDR3 loop reads CATSLGGRYRTEAFF. For the CDR3, the DNA is TGTGCCACCAGTTTAGGGGGCCGGTATAGGACTGAAGCTTTCTTT.

For this clone: Other DNA sequences in this specimen translate into the identical CDR3. The rearrangement joins TRBV5-4 to TRBJ2-7, with 10 nucleotides matching TRBD2. Losses at the gene ends were 4 bases for V and 0 bases for J; bases not matched to a gene: 4. CDR3 length: 15 residues. Germline V lookup: CDR1 SGHNT, CDR2 YYREEE (reference sequence). The CDR3 DNA reads TGTGCCAGCAGCCCAACTAGCGGGGCCTCCTACGAGCAGTACTTC. Amino acids: CASSPTSGASYEQYF.